Below are 7 T cell receptor beta chains sequenced from a single sample in a study of OX40 agonist ivuxolimab in advanced cancers. Sequenced by immunoSEQ multiplex PCR; TCRdb stores in-frame clones only, minus some. This table holds about 79,000 clones, approximately 92% found once. The sample in question was CD4+ or CD8+ T cells sorted from blood, obtained in a trial of the OX40 agonist ivuxolimab. The receptors shown here come from an adult with an advanced solid tumor such as melanoma, head and neck, liver or kidney cancer.

This chain uses TRBV4-1 with TRBJ2-7, with 7 bases lining up with TRBD1. The CDR3 spans 15 residues. CDR1 and CDR2 (germline): MGHRA, YSYEKL. Losses at the gene ends were 5 bases for V and 0 bases for J; bases not matched to a gene: 7. This CDR3 is CASSYPGQSSYEQYF. The DNA for the CDR3 is TGCGCCAGCAGCTACCCGGGACAGAGCTCCTACGAGCAGTACTTC.

About this clone itself: The CDR3 does not end in the conserved phenylalanine or tryptophan, so this is likely a read error. Because the CDR3's place on the DNA is in doubt, the DNA is left out and the CDR3 is given as listed by TCRdb. V usage is TRBV6-1 and J usage is TRBJ1-2. The CDR3 length equals 9 residues, ends included. Germline CDR1 MNHNS, CDR2 SASEGT. The CDR3 loop is CASSPSEGN.

The chain links TRBV28 to TRBJ2-7; D perhaps matches TRBD2 (7 bases). The CDR3 has 15 residues. In germline, CDR1 is MDHEN, CDR2 SYDVKM. The V end lost 5 bases, the J end lost 3 bases, and 17 bases lay between the germline ends. The CDR3 here is CASSPGIRGGYEQYF. The CDR3 region has the DNA TGTGCCAGCAGTCCCGGGATTAGGGGGGGCTACGAGCAGTACTTC. The full variable domain, rest sourced from reference TRBV28 and TRBJ2-7, is DVKVTQSSRYLVKRTGEKVFLECVQDMDHENMFWYRQDPGLGLRLIYFSYDVKMKEKGDIPEGYSVSREKKERFSLILESASTNQTSMYLCASSPGIRGGYEQYFGPGTRLTVT.

The chain is built from TRBV6-4 and TRBJ1-1, with D possibly being TRBD1 (5 bases). V dropped 0 bases and J dropped 4 bases, with 9 bases sitting between them. Germline V CDR1 and CDR2: MRHNA, SNTAGT. CDR3 length: 14 residues. The CDR3 nucleotides read TGTGCCAGCAGTGACTCGAGTAGGGGCACTGAAGCTTTCTTT. Translated, it gives CASSDSSRGTEAFF.

Only a few counts were recorded for this clone. The V gene is TRBV30, the J gene TRBJ1-3, with D uncertain. This CDR3 is built from 13 residues. Germline V gene lookup returns CDR1 GTSNPN and CDR2 SVGIG (reference sequence). Deletions cut 5 bases from V and 1 base from J, with 9 bases between. CDR3 protein: CAWGLGSGNTIYF. The CDR3 bases are TGTGCCTGGGGCCTAGGGTCTGGAAACACCATATATTTT.

V usage is TRBV5-1 and J usage is TRBJ2-5, with a weak D call TRBD1 (5 bases). V shed 4 bases and J shed 3 bases, with 10 bases lying between them. Germline V gene sequence: CDR1 SGHRS, CDR2 YFSETQ. This CDR3 region has 13 residues. Written as DNA, the CDR3 is TGCGCCAGCAGCCAGGGCCCCGAAGAGACCCAGTACTTC. This translates into CASSQGPEETQYF.

This clone was seen more than once but under ten times. The chain uses TRBV6-5 and TRBJ2-3; tentative D call: TRBD1 (5 bases). The germline V gene encodes CDR1 MNHEY and CDR2 SVGAGI. The CDR3 runs 13 residues. Trimming removed 6 bases at V and 0 bases at J, with 7 bases between. CDR3 DNA sequence: TGTGCCAGCAGGCGACAGAGCACAGATACGCAGTATTTT. This translates into CASRRQSTDTQYF.